This T cell receptor (beta chain) was captured in a study of control samples from healthy donors and cancer patients. Germline CDR1 reads PRHDT; CDR2 reads FYEKMQ (reference sequence). CDR3 length: 14 residues. Trimming stripped 2 bases from V and 7 bases from J, with 14 bases between. TCRdb keeps only in-frame clones here, not all; method: immunoSEQ multiplex PCR. The table includes about 130,000 clones, about 94% detected once. Sequences were obtained from PBMCs. The TCR comes from a man aged 55 to 70 with colorectal cancer. The chain links TRBV13 to TRBJ1-1, with D unresolved. CDR3 sequence (DNA): TGTGCCAGCAGCTTACAACCCCGTGGAGGTGAAGCTTTCTTT. Translation gives CASSLQPRGGEAFF.